Only one count was recorded for the clone carrying this T cell receptor (beta chain). What it binds is unknown. The record originates from a study of T cell responses to AZD1222 COVID-19 vaccine. CDR1 is GTSNPN, CDR2 SVGIG, per germline (reference sequence). Trimming left V 8 bases short and J 8 bases short, with 18 bases between. The CDR3 length is 12 residues. The table came from immunoSEQ multiplex PCR; TCRdb's copy has only in-frame clones and leaves some out. The repertoire holds 150,000 to 200,000 clones, with around 90% as singletons. Study-wide results and caveats: Sampling captured repertoires only after the peak T cell response.

Sequenced here: peripheral blood, sampled on day 0 of MenACWY control vaccination. V and J are TRBV30 and TRBJ1-1, with D unclear. The receptor was isolated from an adult in good health. The chain's CDR3 is CALSGPFIEAFF. As DNA, the CDR3 is TGTGCCCTCTCCGGGCCGTTTATCGAAGCTTTCTTT.